Included here is one TCR beta chain sequence, with context. This clonotype was seen a few times. Its specific antigen is unknown. Nothing much larger sits one base from this clone, and base qualities are not available. The library was obtained by RACE. These reads were obtained on a NextSeq 500. During library preparation, unique molecular identifiers were attached to individual cDNA molecules so that TCRs could be counted in a quantitative, reproducible way. Each blood RNA sample was used to sequence both TCR alpha and TCR beta chains. The authors' analysis ran thus. Samples had a median of about 96,000 TCRs, with a range from 23,224 to 690,600. V, J and CDR3 annotation of the TCR reads was carried out using the Decombinator software suite. To make PS versus PT1 abundance plots, every sample was subsampled to the same number of TCRs (28,000). Expanded TCRs were defined as absent before sensitization and observed at least eight times at the 2-week time point. In TCRdb, the public reads were trimmed at Q25 with fastp and aligned with MiXCR, with productive beta chains retained. Merged by CDR3 protein, the rows form single entries marked with the most common genes and DNA. The V and J calls were not made by the authors but by TCRdb's processing. A total of around 99,000 distinct CDR3 sequences appear in this sample, approximately 11% of them only once. The top ten hold under 2.5% of the sample.

The sample's time point label is to be understood as: patch test 2, 6 weeks after DPC sensitization. What this sample's treatment or condition label stands for: therapeutic diphenylcyclopropenone sensitization with weekly scalp DPC. Blood at each patch-test visit was drawn before the patch test was applied. To be eligible, patients had to be aged 18 to 70, diagnosed with alopecia and judged suitable for DPC therapy, while pregnant patients were excluded. Unfractionated whole blood was collected in Tempus Blood RNA tubes, and total RNA was extracted from that blood. This entry is derived from a study of human T cells and chemical hapten exposure (dated by TCRdb to about 2021). Notes on the research overall: For sensitization, 2% DPC in acetone was applied to a roughly 2 cm by roughly 2 cm area of upper inner arm skin. Blood for TCR sequencing was provided by twenty-nine alopecia patients at one to four time points (pre-sensitization, 2, 6 and 24 weeks). Blood samples were taken from patients before sensitization (week 0) and then at 2, 6 and about 24 weeks after DPC sensitization. Patch testing on the upper back used Finn chambers containing 0.01% DPC, with scoring done after 6 days according to International Contact Dermatitis Research Group standards. The patient cohort, mostly female, included alopecia areata with under or over 50% scalp involvement, alopecia totalis and alopecia universalis. Libraries were pooled for sequencing, and variation in per-sample TCR yields was attributed mainly to small differences in library volumes within the pool. Peripheral blood TCR repertoire changes were tracked in vivo in alopecia patients during primary and secondary sensitization to the hapten diphenylcyclopropenone (DPC). Throughout the approximately 26-week study period, patients were also given weekly therapeutic DPC doses on the scalp. Study-wide findings and limitations: Significantly more large CDR3 similarity clusters were formed by expanded TCRs than by pre-sensitization or healthy control sets, consistent with antigen-driven responses. All patients had alopecia, a presumed autoimmune disease, so their immune response might differ from that of healthy individuals. Repeated subsampling changed both the strength of the expansion versus patch-test correlation and the threshold at which that correlation became significant. The number of PT1 expanded TCRs positively correlated with patch test score, significant at thresholds 8, 16 and 32 but not 4. No change with DPC sensitization was found in the number of TCRs above 1 in 1000 frequency, and no evidence of global repertoire structure alterations was found.

Based on the germline V gene, the CDR1 and CDR2 sequences are SQVTM and ANQGSEA. From cysteine to phenylalanine, the CDR3 is 14 amino acids long. Just CDR3 DNA is preserved here, 42 bases in frame from base 1. Trimming removed 4 bases from V and 0 bases from J, leaving 11 bases between the germline ends. This TCR was sampled from a man aged 35 to 55 with alopecia areata. Some clones in this sample may be carry-over from other donors' samples. This specimen consisted of whole blood, obtained in connection with sensitization to the hapten diphenylcyclopropenone (DPC). The chain couples TRBV29-1 to TRBJ2-3; the D call is possibly TRBD1 or TRBD2, each sharing 5 bases. The sequenced DNA is TGCAGCGTTGCTGAGGGGCCTAGCACAGATACGCAGTATTTT. Translated, it reads CSVAEGPSTDTQYF.